These 16 T cell receptor beta chains originate from one sample sequenced in a study of blood T cell repertoires in COVID-19. Clones were sequenced by immunoSEQ multiplex PCR, and TCRdb holds only the in-frame ones, with some missing. The sample has a few hundred thousand clones; around 87% are singletons. The sequencing sample was made of PBMCs or T cells enriched from blood (not recorded which). Source of these receptors: a man between 35 and 55 years old in a cohort exposed to, infected with or recovered from COVID-19 (not recorded which).

This sequence joins TRBV7-9 and TRBJ1-2; D not certain. V lost 1 base and J 0 bases, leaving 6 bases between the germline ends. CDR1 and CDR2 from the germline V gene are SEHNR and FQNEAQ (reference sequence). The CDR3 is 14 amino acids. The CDR3: CASSLEIANYGYTF. Written as DNA, the CDR3 is TGTGCCAGCAGCTTAGAGATAGCTAACTATGGCTACACCTTC.

This clone came up a few times. J is TRBJ2-5 and V is TRBV19; 8 nucleotides line up with TRBD2. The CDR3 totals 15 residues. The germline V gene encodes CDR1 LNHDA and CDR2 SQIVND (reference sequence). Germline trimming cut 4 bases from V and 4 bases from J; bases unmatched to any gene: 8. CDR3 DNA sequence: TGTGCCAGTAGTACCTTAGCGGGACGGGGAGAGACCCAGTACTTC. Translated: CASSTLAGRGETQYF.

The rearrangement joins TRBV6-1 to TRBJ1-2; 7 nucleotides agree with TRBD1. The germline CDR1 and CDR2 sequences are MNHNS and SASEGT. The CDR3 covers 14 residues. V lost 2 bases, J lost 8 bases, and 8 bases stayed unmatched. The CDR3 nucleotides read TGTGCCAGCAGTGAAACAACGAGACAGGGCGGCTACACCTTC. Translated: CASSETTRQGGYTF.

The rearrangement uses TRBV10-2 and TRBJ1-6, with a tentative D call TRBD1 (5 bases). The CDR3 covers 12 residues. Germline-derived CDR1 and CDR2 are WSHSY and SAAADI. V was clipped by 6 bases and J by 7 bases, with 7 bases between them. The CDR3 here is CASRQANSPLHF. The CDR3 DNA reads TGCGCCAGCAGACAGGCGAATTCACCCCTCCACTTT.

The chain joins TRBV7-9 to TRBJ2-1; the match to TRBD2 covers 10 bases. V was clipped by 4 bases and J by 4 bases; unmatched bases: 13. The CDR3 is 18 residues long. Looked up from germline, CDR1 is SEHNR and CDR2 is FQNEAQ (reference sequence). CDR3 protein: CASSSVRPSSGSYNEQFF. For the CDR3, the DNA is TGTGCCAGCAGCTCTGTCCGTCCATCTAGCGGGAGTTACAATGAGCAGTTCTTC.

About this clone: The sample contains more than one DNA sequence encoding this CDR3. This sequence joins TRBV5-1 and TRBJ1-2, with 9 bases lining up with TRBD1. This CDR3 region has 14 residues. Per the germline V gene, CDR1 is SGHRS and CDR2 is YFSETQ. V lost 4 bases and J lost 6; bases outside the gene matches: 7. The CDR3 DNA reads TGCGCCAGCAGCCGGGGACAGGGAGACGATGGCTACACCTTC. Translated, it gives CASSRGQGDDGYTF.

V is TRBV5-6 and J is TRBJ2-7, with 10 positions matching TRBD1. Germline V gene sequence: CDR1 SGHDT, CDR2 YYEEEE. The trim removed 4 bases at V and 3 bases at J, leaving 4 bases unmatched. CDR3 size: 14 residues. CDR3 bases: TGTGCCAGCAGCCTAGGACAGGGGGGCTACGAGCAGTACTTC. The encoded protein is CASSLGQGGYEQYF.

The chain links TRBV5-1 to TRBJ1-3; 7 nucleotides line up with TRBD1. CDR1 SGHRS and CDR2 YFSETQ come from the germline V gene. The CDR3 is 17 residues long. V gave up 5 bases and J gave up 0 bases; unmatched junction bases: 11. Here the CDR3 reads CASSRDQGGSSGNTIYF. In DNA form, the CDR3 reads TGCGCCAGCAGTCGCGACCAGGGGGGATCCTCTGGAAACACCATATATTTT.

The CDR3 sequence is CASHRGLADTQYF. As DNA, the CDR3 is TGTGCCAGCCATCGTGGGCTGGCAGATACGCAGTATTTT. The V call is TRBV2, the J call TRBJ2-3; D ambiguous. V was pared by 8 bases and J by 4 bases, with 13 bases between. CDR3 size: 13 residues. The germline V gene has CDR1 SNHLY and CDR2 FYNNEI.

The rearrangement links TRBV5-1 to TRBJ1-4; TRBD1 matches at 9 bases. Germline CDR1 SGHRS, CDR2 YFSETQ. The CDR3 runs 15 residues. Trimming removed 4 bases from V and 5 bases from J; junction bases left unmatched: 6. CDR3: CASSLSGTGNEKLFF. Here the CDR3 DNA reads TGCGCCAGCAGCCTATCCGGGACAGGGAATGAAAAACTGTTTTTT.

The CDR3 is CASQTRDRGSQYF. The CDR3 region has the DNA TGTGCCAGCCAAACCCGGGACAGGGGTTCGCAGTATTTT. The rearrangement joins TRBV11-2 to TRBJ2-3; 10 nucleotides match TRBD1. V dropped 8 bases and J dropped 10; count of bases not matched to a gene: 9. The CDR3 consists of 13 residues. Germline-derived CDR1 and CDR2 are SGHAT and FQNNGV.

The gene calls are TRBV2 and TRBJ1-6; 9 nucleotides match TRBD1. Per germline, CDR1 SNHLY and CDR2 FYNNEI. The CDR3 is 14 residues long. With V trimmed by 5 bases and J by 12 bases, 8 bases remained unmatched. The CDR3 protein is CASSYGQGIQPLHF. CDR3 bases: TGTGCCAGCAGTTATGGACAGGGGATTCAACCCCTCCACTTT.

This clone was counted a few times. The chain couples TRBV5-1 to TRBJ2-3, with D tentatively TRBD1 (6 bases). CDR3 length equals 16 residues. Germline V gene lookup returns CDR1 SGHRS and CDR2 YFSETQ. V was clipped by 2 bases and J by 1 base, with 14 bases between them. In DNA form, the CDR3 reads TGCGCCAGCAGCTTTTTACAGGGTTATGGCACAGATACGCAGTATTTT. This gives the protein CASSFLQGYGTDTQYF.

V usage is TRBV30 and J usage is TRBJ2-3, with TRBD1 as a possible D gene (6 bases). Trimming removed 0 bases from V and 6 bases from J, with 10 bases in between. Germline values: CDR1 GTSNPN, CDR2 SVGIG (reference sequence). CDR3 length equals 13 residues. The CDR3 sequence is CAWSVPGADTQYF. The CDR3, as DNA: TGTGCCTGGAGTGTACCAGGGGCTGATACGCAGTATTTT.

This chain joins TRBV2 and TRBJ1-2, with D unresolved. V lost 1 base, J lost 7 bases, and 10 bases lay in between. This CDR3 comprises 13 residues. Germline V gives CDR1 SNHLY, CDR2 FYNNEI. CDR3 in amino acids: CASSEVRAAGYTF. The CDR3 coding sequence is TGTGCCAGCAGTGAAGTACGTGCGGCTGGCTACACCTTC. The full variable domain, rest sourced from reference TRBV2 and TRBJ1-2, is EPEVTQTPSHQVTQMGQEVILRCVPISNHLYFYWYRQILGQKVEFLVSFYNNEISEKSEIFDDQFSVERPDGSNFTLKIRSTKLEDSAMYFCASSEVRAAGYTFGSGTRLTVV.

The chain employs TRBV28 and TRBJ2-5, with 12 bases fitting TRBD2. The CDR3 sequence is 15 residues long. The junction had 3 bases not matched to a gene; V was cut back by 5 bases and J by 2 bases. The germline gives CDR1 MDHEN, CDR2 SYDVKM. CDR3 in amino acids: CASSPGTSGQETQYF. As DNA, the CDR3 is TGTGCCAGCAGTCCCGGGACTAGCGGGCAAGAGACCCAGTACTTC. Together with reference TRBV28 and TRBJ2-5, the CDR3 gives the full variable domain: DVKVTQSSRYLVKRTGEKVFLECVQDMDHENMFWYRQDPGLGLRLIYFSYDVKMKEKGDIPEGYSVSREKKERFSLILESASTNQTSMYLCASSPGTSGQETQYFGPGTRLLVL.